A selection of T cell receptor beta chains follows, all from one sample in a study of T cell responses to AZD1222 COVID-19 vaccine. Using immunoSEQ multiplex PCR, the repertoire was profiled, and TCRdb retains in-frame clones only, with some absent. The sample carries approximately 120,000 clones, roughly 93% recorded once. The sample consisted of peripheral blood, taken on day 0 of AZD1222 vaccination. These receptors originate from an adult in good health. The CDR3 runs from the conserved cysteine through the conserved F or W. The D gene is left open where the match is weak. Some rows have no size entry. The others give once, few or many, or a class for an expanded clone.

cdr3_length: 14
clone_size: once
j_call: TRBJ2-2
v_call: TRBV18
d_call: .
cdr3_nt: TGTGCCAGCTCGGACGTCAGGGTTATGGCGGAGCTGTTTTTT
cdr3_aa: CASSDVRVMAELFF

cdr3_length: 16
clone_size: .
j_call: TRBJ2-3
v_call: TRBV7-2
d_call: .
cdr3_nt: TGTGCCAGCAGCCCACAACAAGCGATAAGCACAGATACGCAGTATTTT
cdr3_aa: CASSPQQAISTDTQYF

cdr3_length: 13
clone_size: .
j_call: TRBJ2-7
v_call: TRBV6-5
d_call: .
cdr3_nt: TGTGCCAGCAGTCCGCAGCCATTTGGGGAGCAGTACTTC
cdr3_aa: CASSPQPFGEQYF

cdr3_length: 15
clone_size: .
j_call: TRBJ2-1
v_call: TRBV5-6
d_call: .
cdr3_nt: TGTGCCAGCAGCTTGGGGGGCCTCCCCTACAATGAGCAGTTCTTC
cdr3_aa: CASSLGGLPYNEQFF

cdr3_length: 14
clone_size: .
j_call: TRBJ1-6
v_call: TRBV6-5
d_call: TRBD1
cdr3_nt: TGTGCCAGCTGTAAGGACAGGGAATATTCACCCCTCCACTTT
cdr3_aa: CASCKDREYSPLHF

cdr3_length: 15
clone_size: .
j_call: TRBJ2-2
v_call: TRBV2
d_call: TRBD1
cdr3_nt: TGTGCCAGCACCAAGGACAGGGCTAACACCGGGGAGCTGTTTTTT
cdr3_aa: CASTKDRANTGELFF

cdr3_length: 14
clone_size: .
j_call: TRBJ1-1
v_call: TRBV27
d_call: TRBD1
cdr3_nt: TGTGCCAGTCAGGCGACAGGGATGAACACTGAAGCTTTCTTT
cdr3_aa: CASQATGMNTEAFF

cdr3_length: 13
clone_size: .
j_call: TRBJ1-1
v_call: TRBV19
d_call: TRBD1
cdr3_nt: TGTGCCAGTGGGGGACAGGGTGGTACTGAAGCTTTCTTT
cdr3_aa: CASGGQGGTEAFF

cdr3_length: 14
clone_size: .
j_call: TRBJ2-7
v_call: TRBV5-4
d_call: .
cdr3_nt: TGTGCCAGCAGCTCCGGGACGGCGGGCTACGAGCAGTACTTC
cdr3_aa: CASSSGTAGYEQYF

cdr3_length: 15
clone_size: .
j_call: TRBJ1-1
v_call: TRBV28
d_call: TRBD1
cdr3_nt: TGTGCCAGCAGTTTAGGCGGACAGGGAAGTGTTGAAGCTTTCTTT
cdr3_aa: CASSLGGQGSVEAFF